Listed here are 32 T cell receptor beta chains from one sample, sequenced in a study of blood T cell repertoires in COVID-19. TCRdb's copy holds only in-frame clones and misses some; the assay was immunoSEQ multiplex PCR. The data hold about 260,000 clones, with roughly 90% observed a single time. What was sequenced was peripheral blood. All receptors come from a human donor in a cohort sampled during active COVID-19.

This chain connects TRBV7-6 to TRBJ2-2; D may be TRBD1 (5 bases). Germline V gene data show CDR1 as SGHVS and CDR2 as FNYEAQ. The CDR3 runs to 17 residues. V was pared by 1 base and J by 4 bases, with 16 bases between. CDR3 nucleotide sequence: TGTGCCAGCAGCTTAGAAAAGGGCAGGGTGAGCACCGGGGAGCTGTTTTTT. The encoded protein is CASSLEKGRVSTGELFF.

The chain joins TRBV9 to TRBJ1-1; D unresolved. The CDR3 consists of 15 residues. Germline V gene data show CDR1 as SGDLS and CDR2 as YYNGEE. V lost 5 bases to trimming and J lost 10 bases, with 24 bases between them. The CDR3 DNA is TGTGCCAGCAGTTCCGGTTGGGCGGGCGTGAACGGAGCTTTCTTT. Translating it yields CASSSGWAGVNGAFF.

This rearrangement joins TRBV28 to TRBJ1-5, with TRBD1 matching over 7 bases. The CDR3 covers 18 residues. Germline CDR1 MDHEN, CDR2 SYDVKM. Unmatched junction bases numbered 17, after V lost 5 bases and J lost 4 bases. CDR3 nucleotide sequence: TGTGCCAGCAGTCTCACCCTACTGGGGACAGCGGCTAATCAGCCCCAGCATTTT. It specifies CASSLTLLGTAANQPQHF.

The chain recombines TRBV7-2 with TRBJ1-1, with D unresolved. CDR3 size: 14 residues. Per germline, CDR1 SGHTA and CDR2 FQGNSA. The V gene lost 2 bases and the J gene lost 1 base, with 8 bases spanning the gap. The chain's CDR3 is CASSLQSGNTEAFF. The CDR3 nucleotides read TGTGCCAGCAGCTTACAGAGCGGGAACACTGAAGCTTTCTTT.

This clone showed up just once. This chain uses TRBV12-5 with TRBJ2-7; D perhaps matches TRBD2 (5 bases). The V end was cut by 3 bases, the J end by 4 bases, with 7 bases between. The CDR3 sequence is 12 residues long. The germline V gene has CDR1 LGHNT and CDR2 FRNRAP. The CDR3 is CASGLSGYEQYF. In DNA form, the CDR3 reads TGTGCTAGTGGTTTATCGGGGTACGAGCAGTACTTC. The whole variable domain, filled in from reference TRBV12-5 and TRBJ2-7, reads DARVTQTPRHKVTEMGQEVTMRCQPILGHNTVFWYRQTMMQGLELLAYFRNRAPLDDSGMPKDRFSAEMPDATLATLKIQPSEPRDSAVYFCASGLSGYEQYFGPGTRLTVT.

The V call is TRBV7-9, the J call TRBJ2-3; 9 bases match TRBD2. Germline V gene data show CDR1 as SEHNR and CDR2 as FQNEAQ (reference sequence). With 5 bases clipped from V and 2 bases from J, the junction kept 8 bases outside the gene matches. The CDR3 is made up of 16 amino acids. CDR3 loop: CASSERSSGITDTQYF. The CDR3 DNA is TGTGCCAGCAGCGAACGATCTAGCGGGATCACAGATACGCAGTATTTT.

The V gene is TRBV7-2, the J gene TRBJ2-7, with D unresolved. Germline values: CDR1 SGHTA, CDR2 FQGNSA. This CDR3 spans 14 amino acids. The V end lost 5 bases, the J end lost 6 bases, and 17 bases lay between the germline ends. The CDR3 sequence: CASSTDLAIGEQYF. The CDR3, as DNA: TGTGCCAGCAGCACAGACCTCGCTATTGGCGAGCAGTACTTC.

The chain employs TRBV5-1 and TRBJ2-7; 8 positions agree with TRBD1. The germline CDR1 and CDR2 sequences are SGHRS and YFSETQ. CDR3 length: 16 residues. V was clipped by 2 bases and J by 7 bases; unmatched bases: 14. In DNA form, the CDR3 reads TGCGCCAGCAGCTTCTCCTCGACAGGGGCGTCCGGAGAGCAGTACTTC. Its translation: CASSFSSTGASGEQYF.

This clone was recorded only once. V usage is TRBV3-1 (or the pseudogene TRBV3-2) and J usage is TRBJ2-6, with TRBD2 matching 10 bases. Looked up from germline, CDR1 is LGHDT and CDR2 is YNNKEL (reference sequence). Losses at the gene ends were 3 bases for V and 1 base for J; bases not matched to a gene: 6. This CDR3 spans 18 amino acids. The CDR3 protein is CASSQTSGFLSGANVLTF. In nucleotides, the CDR3 is TGTGCCAGCAGCCAGACTAGCGGGTTCCTTTCTGGGGCCAACGTCCTGACTTTC.

This chain links TRBV10-3 with TRBJ2-7; D remains unclear. CDR1 and CDR2 (germline): ENHRY, SYGVKD. CDR3 length: 14 amino acids. Trimming left V 0 bases short and J 4 bases short, with 10 bases between. The CDR3 region is CAISESAERYEQYF. The CDR3 nucleotides are TGTGCCATCAGTGAGTCGGCGGAGAGGTACGAGCAGTACTTC.

The chain has TRBV27 and TRBJ2-1; TRBD2 agrees at 8 bases. CDR1 and CDR2 (germline): MNHEY, SMNVEV (reference sequence). J gave up 0 bases and V 5 bases, and 9 bases lay outside the gene matches. This CDR3 has 17 amino acids. CDR3 residues: CASSLLADGSSYNEQFF. The DNA of the CDR3 is TGTGCCAGCAGTCTACTAGCGGACGGGAGCTCCTACAATGAGCAGTTCTTC.

The CDR3 spells CASRVQGLANYGYTF. The CDR3 bases are TGTGCCAGCAGAGTACAGGGTTTAGCTAACTATGGCTACACCTTC. The chain carries TRBV27 and TRBJ1-2, with a possible D match to TRBD1 (6 bases). The germline V and J ends were trimmed by 6 bases and 0 bases, with 14 bases remaining between them. Germline V lookup: CDR1 MNHEY, CDR2 SMNVEV (reference sequence). This CDR3 spans 15 amino acids.

This clone showed up just once. The V call is TRBV6-5, the J call TRBJ1-4, with unresolved D. The CDR3 is made up of 14 amino acids. Trimming took off 5 bases at V and 5 bases at J, with 12 bases between the two ends. The germline V gene encodes CDR1 MNHEY and CDR2 SVGAGI. CDR3 in DNA: TGTGCCAGCAGTCACGGCCGAGGGAATGAAAAACTGTTTTTT. Amino acid sequence: CASSHGRGNEKLFF.

This clone was counted a single time. CDR3 coding DNA: TGTGCCAGCACCCCAGGGGGCATCTATGGCTACACCTTC. Translation: CASTPGGIYGYTF. The chain is built from TRBV27 and TRBJ1-2, with 8 bases that match TRBD1. Germline CDR1 MNHEY, CDR2 SMNVEV (reference sequence). Trimming removed 7 bases from V and 4 bases from J; junction bases left unmatched: 5. This CDR3 has 13 amino acids.

This clone was found many times. This chain connects TRBV27 to TRBJ2-7, with 7 bases identical to TRBD1. Trimming took 5 bases from V and 3 from J; bases not matched to a gene: 10. This CDR3 spans 15 amino acids. The germline V gene has CDR1 MNHEY and CDR2 SMNVEV (reference sequence). The CDR3 is CASSPRDSLDYEQYF. Here the CDR3 DNA reads TGTGCCAGCAGTCCCCGGGACAGCCTAGACTACGAGCAGTACTTC.

The chain combines TRBV9 with TRBJ2-7; TRBD1 aligns across 7 bases. J lost 6 bases, V lost 4 bases, and 13 bases had no gene match. Germline CDR1 reads SGDLS; CDR2 reads YYNGEE. This CDR3 is 15 amino acids long. The chain's CDR3 is CASSSGDSVSREQYF. CDR3 nucleotide sequence: TGTGCCAGCAGCTCCGGGGACAGTGTAAGTCGCGAGCAGTACTTC.

The chain combines TRBV10-3 with TRBJ1-1; D is ambiguous. In germline, CDR1 is ENHRY, CDR2 SYGVKD. The CDR3 has 16 amino acids. Between the trimmed V and J ends, which lost 6 bases and 3 bases, there was a span of 20 bases. CDR3 nucleotide sequence: TGTGCCATCAGACGGGAGCAGTCGGGGAGAGACACTGAAGCTTTCTTT. Its protein is CAIRREQSGRDTEAFF.

The rearrangement uses TRBV7-9 and TRBJ1-2; perhaps TRBD1 as D (5 bases). The CDR3 spans 16 residues. The V end was cut by 1 base, the J end by 0 bases, with 12 bases between. Looked up from germline, CDR1 is SEHNR and CDR2 is FQNEAQ (reference sequence). In DNA form, the CDR3 reads TGTGCCAGCAGCTTAGGCGCCCAGGGATCTAACTATGGCTACACCTTC. Translating gives CASSLGAQGSNYGYTF.

This clone showed up just a few times. The V and J genes are TRBV6-6 and TRBJ1-1, with TRBD1 as a possible D gene (6 bases). There are 11 residues in the CDR3. V lost 7 bases to trimming and J lost 10 bases, with 13 bases between them. Germline CDR1 MNHNY, CDR2 SVGAGI (reference sequence). The CDR3 DNA follows: TGTGCCAGCAATCACAGGGTTGGAGCTTTCTTT. It is translated as CASNHRVGAFF.

This clone was seen once. This chain links TRBV30 with TRBJ1-2; D may be TRBD1 (5 bases). The CDR3 sequence is 14 residues long. Germline V gene lookup returns CDR1 GTSNPN and CDR2 SVGIG (reference sequence). The V gene lost 0 bases and the J gene lost 6 bases, with 14 bases spanning the gap. The CDR3 here is CAWSVHTGGHGYTF. CDR3 DNA: TGTGCCTGGAGTGTACATACGGGGGGTCATGGCTACACCTTC.

The gene calls are TRBV21-1 and TRBJ2-1; TRBD1, the D gene given by the table, was not confirmed from the DNA. TRBV21-1 is labeled a pseudogene. This CDR3 is built from 15 residues. CDR3: CASSIGDSPYNEQFF. CDR3 nucleotide sequence: TGTGCCAGCAGCATTGGGGACAGCCCCTACAATGAGCAGTTCTTC.

The rearrangement uses TRBV11-2 and TRBJ1-6; no clear D. CDR1 is SGHAT and CDR2 is FQNNGV in the germline V gene. There are 14 residues in the CDR3. Trimming cost V 5 bases and J 10 bases, with 15 bases left between them. This chain's CDR3 is CASSPGSPGSPLHF. CDR3 bases: TGTGCCAGCAGCCCCGGAAGTCCGGGGTCACCCCTCCACTTT.

The chain has TRBV7-9 and TRBJ2-7, with a tentative D call TRBD1 (5 bases). This CDR3 comprises 13 residues. Germline CDR1 SEHNR, CDR2 FQNEAQ (reference sequence). V gave up 5 bases and J gave up 3 bases, with 11 bases separating them. CDR3 sequence (DNA): TGTGCCAGCAGCCGACAGTTCCTCTACGAGCAGTACTTC. Translating gives CASSRQFLYEQYF.

This chain joins TRBV6-6 and TRBJ2-7; no definite D call. The CDR3 has 16 amino acids. Trimming removed 0 bases from V and 1 base from J, with 13 bases in between. Germline V gives CDR1 MNHNY, CDR2 SVGAGI (reference sequence). As DNA, the CDR3 is TGTGCCAGCAGTTACTCGGCCAGGCAAGGATCCTACGAGCAGTACTTC. Its translation: CASSYSARQGSYEQYF.

This clone has a single count. The V call is TRBV3-1 (or the pseudogene TRBV3-2), the J call TRBJ1-1; D remains unclear. With 2 bases removed from V and 4 bases from J, the gap between germline ends came to 17 bases. Germline values: CDR1 LGHDT, CDR2 YNNKEL (reference sequence). The CDR3 contains 16 residues. CDR3 sequence (DNA): TGTGCCAGCAGCCAAAGTAGTACTTTTTCAGGCACTGAAGCTTTCTTT. Its protein product is CASSQSSTFSGTEAFF.

The chain carries TRBV18 and TRBJ1-4; D is undetermined. The CDR3 spans 15 residues. The germline gives CDR1 KGHSH, CDR2 LQKENI. Trimming stripped 0 bases from V and 8 bases from J, with 13 bases between. CDR3 nucleotides: TGTGCCAGCTCACCACCGGGCGGGGTCGAAGAAAAACTGTTTTTT. Translation gives CASSPPGGVEEKLFF.

The chain carries TRBV5-1 and TRBJ1-6, with 12 bases matching TRBD1. The CDR3 contains 19 residues. V lost 2 bases, J lost 9 bases, and 15 bases stayed unmatched. Looked up from germline, CDR1 is SGHRS and CDR2 is YFSETQ. CDR3 sequence reads: CASSLGGGGQGAVGSPLHF. CDR3 nucleotides: TGCGCCAGCAGCTTAGGAGGAGGGGGACAGGGGGCCGTCGGTTCACCCCTCCACTTT. Complete variable domain (other parts from reference TRBV5-1 and TRBJ1-6): KAGVTQTPRYLIKTRGQQVTLSCSPISGHRSVSWYQQTPGQGLQFLFEYFSETQRNKGNFPGRFSGRQFSNSRSEMNVSTLELGDSALYLCASSLGGGGQGAVGSPLHFGNGTRLTVT.

The rearrangement links TRBV28 to TRBJ1-6, with TRBD1 as a possible D gene (6 bases). This CDR3 spans 14 amino acids. V was clipped by 5 bases and J by 7 bases, with 12 bases between them. Per germline, CDR1 MDHEN and CDR2 SYDVKM. CDR3 sequence reads: CASSGSGDNSPLHF. CDR3 bases: TGTGCCAGCAGTGGATCAGGGGACAATTCACCCCTCCACTTT.

The rearrangement joins TRBV10-3 to TRBJ2-7; 10 nucleotides align to TRBD2. The CDR3 covers 18 residues. V lost 5 bases and J lost 2; bases outside the gene matches: 15. The V gene's germline CDR1 is ENHRY and CDR2 SYGVKD. CDR3 nucleotides: TGTGCCATCAGTACACTAGCGGGACAGGACCGGGCCACCTACGAGCAGTACTTC. Its translation is CAISTLAGQDRATYEQYF.

This chain uses TRBV5-1 with TRBJ2-5, with D tentatively TRBD1 (6 bases). Germline-derived CDR1 and CDR2 are SGHRS and YFSETQ. Between the trimmed V and J ends, which lost 3 bases and 1 base, there was a span of 16 bases. CDR3 length: 16 residues. The CDR3 here is CASSSGRRTVQETQYF. The CDR3 DNA reads as TGCGCCAGCAGCTCTGGACGCCGGACAGTCCAAGAGACCCAGTACTTC. Combining the CDR3 with reference TRBV5-1 and TRBJ2-5 gives the whole variable domain KAGVTQTPRYLIKTRGQQVTLSCSPISGHRSVSWYQQTPGQGLQFLFEYFSETQRNKGNFPGRFSGRQFSNSRSEMNVSTLELGDSALYLCASSSGRRTVQETQYFGPGTRLLVL.

This clone was seen just once. Sequence at one end of the junction differs from germline and may be a read error. The V call is TRBV15, the J call TRBJ2-7, with D perhaps TRBD2 (6 bases). Per the germline V gene, CDR1 is LNHNV and CDR2 is YYDKDF (reference sequence). This CDR3 comprises 12 residues. The CDR3 here is CTTSSLAYEQYF. DNA of the CDR3: TGTACCACCAGCAGTCTAGCGTATGAGCAGTACTTC.

V usage is TRBV4-1 and J usage is TRBJ2-1; D possibly corresponds to TRBD2 (5 bases). The CDR3 spans 15 residues. Germline CDR1 MGHRA, CDR2 YSYEKL. Trimming took off 0 bases at V and 7 bases at J, with 13 bases between the two ends. In DNA form, the CDR3 reads TGCGCCAGCAGCCAAGACGAGGAGGCGCCTAATGAGCAGTTCTTC. Residues: CASSQDEEAPNEQFF.